These 16 T cell receptor beta chains came from one sample sequenced in a study of molecular identifiers for immune sequencing clone quantification. TCRdb itself ran the PCR reads through MiXCR, one entry per CDR3 protein. The sample lists some 96,000 distinct CDR3 sequences, less than 25% occurring once. Sample: naive CD8+ T cells from blood, with Jurkat cell RNA spiked in. Regarding subset: FACS-sorted CD8+CD4-CCR7+CD45RA+ naive T cells. All receptors come from a human donor in good health. Some libraries in this study had Jurkat cell RNA spiked in.

This chain uses TRBV9 with TRBJ1-3, with D perhaps matching TRBD1 (6 bases). V was cut by 0 bases and J by 1 base, with 14 bases left in between. The CDR3 has 17 amino acids. Germline V gene data show CDR1 as SGDLS and CDR2 as YYNGEE. The CDR3 sequence: CASSVEWGAWSGNTIYF. In nucleotides, the CDR3 is TGTGCCAGCAGCGTAGAATGGGGGGCCTGGTCTGGAAACACCATATATTTT.

With respect to this clonotype: A much more abundant neighbour one base away suggests this may be a read error. The CDR3 loop reads CAWSVASGGHHEQYF. The CDR3 coding sequence is TGTGCCTGGAGTGTGGCTAGCGGGGGGCACCACGAGCAGTACTTC. The chain has TRBV30 and TRBJ2-7; 11 nucleotides agree with TRBD2. The germline gives CDR1 GTSNPN, CDR2 SVGIG (reference sequence). CDR3 length equals 15 residues. With 0 bases clipped from V and 5 bases from J, the junction kept 6 bases outside the gene matches.

This clonotype came up many times. The genes are TRBV6-5 and TRBJ1-6, with D tentatively TRBD1 (6 bases). V dropped 6 bases and J dropped 7 bases, with 25 bases sitting between them. Germline V CDR1 and CDR2: MNHEY, SVGAGI. CDR3 length equals 18 residues. CDR3 sequence reads: CASSLKFDRGFWNSPLHF. In DNA form, the CDR3 reads TGTGCCAGCAGCCTTAAATTCGATAGGGGGTTTTGGAATTCACCCCTCCACTTT.

Many counts were recorded for this clonotype. The rearrangement links TRBV7-8 to TRBJ2-6; D gene ambiguous. In germline, CDR1 is SGHVS, CDR2 FQNEAQ. The CDR3 has 14 amino acids. V lost 4 bases and J lost 2, with 6 bases in between. In nucleotides, the CDR3 is TGTGCCAGCAGCTCGGAACCTGGGGCCAACGTCCTGACTTTC. Translating it yields CASSSEPGANVLTF.

As regards this clonotype: A read error may explain this, as a much larger clone is one base away. The V and J genes are TRBV12-3 or TRBV12-4 and TRBJ2-2; D is possibly TRBD2 (5 bases). Trimming removed 5 bases from V and 13 bases from J, with 14 bases in between. The CDR3 has 12 amino acids. The CDR3 loop reads CASSDPGRGLFF. As DNA, the CDR3 is TGTGCCAGCAGTGACCCGGGTCGGGGGCTGTTTTTT.

A word on this clonotype: The junction differs from germline at one of its ends, possibly a read error. J is TRBJ2-7 and V is TRBV27; 7 nucleotides line up with TRBD2. Germline V gives CDR1 MNHEY, CDR2 SMNVEV (reference sequence). This CDR3 comprises 14 residues. The CDR3 bases are TGTGCCAGCAGTTTAGGCGGGAGCAGATACGAGCGGTACTTC. Amino acids: CASSLGGSRYERYF.

The rearrangement uses TRBV5-1 and TRBJ2-7, with TRBD1 matching 7 bases. Germline trimming cut 0 bases from V and 3 bases from J; bases unmatched to any gene: 6. Germline V lookup: CDR1 SGHRS, CDR2 YFSETQ. The CDR3 is made up of 15 amino acids. CDR3 in amino acids: CASSLGVGTDYEQYF. CDR3 DNA: TGCGCCAGCAGCTTGGGGGTAGGGACAGACTACGAGCAGTACTTC.

There are a few counts of this clonotype. The chain joins TRBV30 to TRBJ1-1; TRBD1 might be the D (5 bases). Trimming cost V 7 bases and J 4 bases, with 22 bases left between them. The CDR3 is made up of 15 amino acids. CDR1 GTSNPN and CDR2 SVGIG come from the germline V gene (reference sequence). CDR3 residues: CASEVGGTVGTEAFF. The CDR3 nucleotides are TGTGCCTCCGAAGTCGGGGGGACGGTGGGCACTGAAGCTTTCTTT.

At least ten counts were recorded for this clonotype. The gene calls are TRBV5-1 and TRBJ2-2; D gene uncertain. The V and J ends lost 0 bases and 4 bases respectively, with 13 bases between them. Germline V lookup: CDR1 SGHRS, CDR2 YFSETQ. The CDR3 is 16 amino acids. The CDR3: CASSLAVGPATGELFF. CDR3 sequence (DNA): TGCGCCAGCAGCTTGGCCGTAGGGCCCGCCACCGGGGAGCTGTTTTTT.

This clonotype was recorded once. The junction does not match germline at one end; this may be a read error. This chain joins TRBV19 and TRBJ2-1; D gene uncertain. The V gene's germline CDR1 is LNHDA and CDR2 SQIVND (reference sequence). CDR3 length equals 12 residues. The CDR3 reads CASSNLVNAQFF. The CDR3 coding sequence is TGTGCCAGTAGTAACCTGGTCAATGCGCAGTTCTTC.

The chain recombines TRBV2 with TRBJ2-1; TRBD1 matches at 8 bases. Germline assignment: CDR1 SNHLY and CDR2 FYNNEI. V shed 6 bases and J 4 bases; nucleotides not matched to a gene: 8. The CDR3 runs to 15 residues. The DNA of the CDR3 is TGTGCCAGCAGAGGGGACAGGTGCGCTTACAATGAGCAGTTCTTC. This sequence encodes CASRGDRCAYNEQFF.

This chain links TRBV2 with TRBJ1-2, with 7 bases matching TRBD1. CDR1 SNHLY and CDR2 FYNNEI come from the germline V gene. J lost 2 bases, V lost 7 bases, and 7 bases had no gene match. The CDR3 has 14 amino acids. Written as DNA, the CDR3 is TGTGCCAGCACCAGGACAGGCCCAAACTATGGCTACACCTTC. This codes for CASTRTGPNYGYTF.

Regarding this clonotype: A read error is possible here, since a much larger clone lies one base away. This chain's CDR3 is CAASDLGGYSTGELFF. CDR3 in DNA: TGTGCCGCCAGTGATCTAGGGGGCTATAGCACCGGGGAGCTGTTTTTT. The chain joins TRBV24-1 to TRBJ2-2, with 7 bases aligning to TRBD1. The CDR3 runs 16 residues. In germline, CDR1 is KGHDR, CDR2 SFDVKD.

This clonotype was observed many times. V usage is TRBV6-4 and J usage is TRBJ1-1; D gene ambiguous. The CDR3 extends over 13 amino acids. V was clipped by 3 bases and J by 1 base, with 6 bases between them. Germline CDR1 and CDR2: MRHNA and SNTAGT. DNA of the CDR3: TGTGCCAGCAGTGAAGAGGAGAACACTGAAGCTTTCTTT. This codes for CASSEEENTEAFF.

Of note for this clonotype: A much more abundant neighbour one base away suggests this may be a read error. This CDR3 is CATSDLGLAGSVPGELSF. The CDR3 region has the DNA TGTGCCACCAGTGATTTGGGGCTAGCGGGCTCGGTCCCCGGGGAGCTGTCTTTT. The chain couples TRBV24-1 to TRBJ2-2, with 8 bases aligning to TRBD2. Germline CDR1 and CDR2: KGHDR and SFDVKD. The CDR3 spans 18 residues.

In its sample, this clonotype was seen a few times. This sequence joins TRBV4-1 and TRBJ2-1; D uncertain. Trimming left V 1 base short and J 0 bases short, with 10 bases between. The CDR3 spans 16 residues. From germline, CDR1 is MGHRA and CDR2 YSYEKL. CDR3 sequence (DNA): TGCGCCAGCAGCCAAGCCCCACGAAACTCCTACAATGAGCAGTTCTTC. Amino acid sequence: CASSQAPRNSYNEQFF.